A selection of T cell receptor beta chains follows, all from one sample in a study of CD4+ T cells in melanoma. Assay used: immunoSEQ multiplex PCR; TCRdb lists only in-frame clones, some missing. Of roughly 52,000 clones in the sample, about 70% are singletons; the top ten hold approximately 5%. The sequencing input was tumor tissue. The receptors here all came from a human donor with melanoma. The CDR3 runs from the conserved cysteine through the conserved F or W. D genes are given only for firm matches. Clone size is stated in some rows and not others, as once, few, many or a class when expanded.

d_call	v_call	clone_size	j_call	cdr3_nt	cdr3_aa
NA	TRBV7-3	NA	TRBJ2-7	TGTGCCAGCAGCCCCAACGGGGCGGGGCCCTACGAGCAGTACTTC	CASSPNGAGPYEQYF
TRBD1	TRBV11-3	once	TRBJ1-1	TGTGCCAGCAGCACTCAGGGGGACACTGAAGCTTTCTTT	CASSTQGDTEAFF
TRBD1	TRBV15	NA	TRBJ2-1	TGTGCCACCAGCAGAGGGCAGGGGGCTCGGAATGAGCAGTTCTTC	CATSRGQGARNEQFF
TRBD2	TRBV10-3	NA	TRBJ2-2	TGTGCCATCATGAGCGGGGGGGCCGGGGAGCTGTTTTTT	CAIMSGGAGELFF
TRBD1	TRBV7-2	NA	TRBJ1-1	TGTGCCAGCAGCCGGACAGGGACTGAAGCTTTCTTT	CASSRTGTEAFF
NA	TRBV9	once	TRBJ1-2	TGTGCCAGCAGCTCGTCCTTGAGGAGGGCAAACTATGGCTACACCTTC	CASSSSLRRANYGYTF
NA	TRBV5-1	few	TRBJ1-3	TGCGCCAGCAGCTTGGTTCCGGGACACCAGACGGGAAACACCATATATTTT	CASSLVPGHQTGNTIYF
NA	TRBV9	NA	TRBJ2-3	TGTGCCAGCAGCGTTCTAGCTAACACAGATACGCAGTATTTT	CASSVLANTDTQYF
TRBD1	TRBV7-2	NA	TRBJ2-1	TGTGCCAGCACCCCGGACAGGGTTAGCTCCTACAATGAGCAGTTCTTC	CASTPDRVSSYNEQFF
NA	TRBV7-2	NA	TRBJ1-1	TGTGCCAGCAGCGGGGGACCTGTCACTGAAGCTTTCTTT	CASSGGPVTEAFF
NA	TRBV4-1	NA	TRBJ2-1	TGCGCCAGCAGCCAAGATCCCAGCGTCAATGAGCAGTTCTTC	CASSQDPSVNEQFF
NA	TRBV30	NA	TRBJ1-3	TGTGCCTGGAGTGCGGTCCTTGGGGACACCATATATTTT	CAWSAVLGDTIYF
NA	TRBV27	NA	TRBJ1-6	TGTGCCAGCAGTTTAGACTACGGGGGGCGGTCACCCCTCCACTTT	CASSLDYGGRSPLHF
NA	TRBV7-9	NA	TRBJ2-7	TGTGCCAGCGATAAAGGGAGCTACGAGCAGTACTTC	CASDKGSYEQYF
TRBD1	TRBV7-8	few	TRBJ2-2	TGTGCCAGCAGCCTCCATCTGGACAGGGACGGCCGGGAGCTGTTTTTT	CASSLHLDRDGRELFF
TRBD1	TRBV2	many	TRBJ1-3	TGTGCCAGCAGCCCGGGACAGGGGGTTGGAAACACCATATATTTT	CASSPGQGVGNTIYF
TRBD1	TRBV9	NA	TRBJ1-4	TGTGCCAGCGGAGACGGGACAGGGCATGAAAAACTGTTTTTT	CASGDGTGHEKLFF
NA	TRBV9	NA	TRBJ2-3	TGTGCCAGCAGCGTAGCGGGGACTAGCACAGATACGCAGTATTTT	CASSVAGTSTDTQYF
NA	TRBV21-1	NA	TRBJ1-5	TGTGCCAGCAGCAAACAGGGAGGAAGCAATCAGCCCCAGCATTTT	CASSKQGGSNQPQHF
NA	TRBV7-9	NA	TRBJ2-1	TGTGCCAGCAGCTTAAACAGGGAAGTGGGCGGTGAGCAGTTCTTC	CASSLNREVGGEQFF
NA	TRBV6-1	NA	TRBJ2-7	TGTGCCAGCAGACTAAGATCCCAAACCCGCTACGAGCAGTACTTC	CASRLRSQTRYEQYF
NA	TRBV7-2	many	TRBJ2-1	TGTGCCAGCAGACCCCTCACGGTAGAGCAGTTCTTC	CASRPLTVEQFF
NA	TRBV7-9	many	TRBJ1-2	TGTGCCAGCAGCTTAAAGGGGACCTATGGCTACACCTTC	CASSLKGTYGYTF
NA	TRBV27	NA	TRBJ1-4	TGTGCCAGCAGTTTTGGGGGGGAAAAACTGTTTTTT	CASSFGGEKLFF
NA	TRBV7-3	NA	TRBJ1-5	TGTGCCAGCAGCCCAGATCAGTATCAGCCCCAGCATTTT	CASSPDQYQPQHF
TRBD1	TRBV7-7	NA	TRBJ2-5	TGTGCTAGCAGCTTAGAGATACAGGGGCTACCCCAAGAGACCCAGTACTTC	CASSLEIQGLPQETQYF
NA	TRBV15	NA	TRBJ1-1	TGTGCCACCAGCGGAGGGGGACCCCAAACTGAAGCTTTCTTT	CATSGGGPQTEAFF
NA	TRBV30	NA	TRBJ2-1	TGTGCCTCCCTGCCCGGGAAGGGGCCCCACAATGAGCAGTTCTTC	CASLPGKGPHNEQFF
NA	TRBV7-9	few	TRBJ1-2	TGCGCCAGCAGCCCTCGGTTTAACTATGGCTACACCTTC	CASSPRFNYGYTF
NA	TRBV29-1	NA	TRBJ2-5	TGCAGCCTGACCTACCAAGAGACCCAGTACTTC	CSLTYQETQYF
NA	TRBV2	NA	TRBJ1-5	TGTGCCAGCAACCCCCCAGGTTTCAATCAGCCCCAGCATTTT	CASNPPGFNQPQHF
TRBD1	TRBV5-1	few	TRBJ1-2	TGCGCCAGCAGCTTGGCGCAGGGGGAAGGCTACACCTTC	CASSLAQGEGYTF
NA	TRBV15	few	TRBJ1-6	TGTGCCACCAGGGCGGAACCAGCGAATTCACCCCTCCACTTT	CATRAEPANSPLHF
TRBD1	TRBV19	many	TRBJ2-1	TGTGCCAGTAAAAGGACAGGGGGGTACAATGAGCAGTTCTTC	CASKRTGGYNEQFF
NA	TRBV5-6	NA	TRBJ1-6	TGTGCCAGCAGCGTCCAGGGATTTTTTAGATCACCCCTCCACTTT	CASSVQGFFRSPLHF
NA	TRBV27	NA	TRBJ2-7	TGTGCCAGCGCCAGGGGAACGGACTACGAGCAGTACTTC	CASARGTDYEQYF
NA	TRBV5-1	NA	TRBJ1-2	TGCGCCAGCAGCAGAACAGGGACATCCGGCTACACCTTC	CASSRTGTSGYTF
NA	TRBV2	NA	TRBJ1-4	TGTGCCAGCAATAGGTTGTATAATGAAAAACTGTTTTTT	CASNRLYNEKLFF
NA	TRBV12-5	NA	TRBJ1-2	TGTGCTAGTGGTTTGGGATACTATGGCTACACCTTC	CASGLGYYGYTF
NA	TRBV5-1	few	TRBJ2-1	TGCGCCAGCAGCTGGAGGAATGAGCAGTTCTTC	CASSWRNEQFF
NA	TRBV7-8	few	TRBJ2-7	TGTGCCAGCAGCCATACAGGCTCTATTTCGGGCGAGCAGTACTTC	CASSHTGSISGEQYF
NA	TRBV7-2	NA	TRBJ2-1	TGTGCCAGCAGCTTAGCGAGGGGGGCGGGGGCCCACAATGAGCAGTTCTTC	CASSLARGAGAHNEQFF
NA	TRBV7-3	NA	TRBJ2-5	TGTGCCAGCAGCTCGGGGCGGCAAGAGACCCAGTACTTC	CASSSGRQETQYF
TRBD1	TRBV5-1	NA	TRBJ1-2	TGCGCCAGCAGCTTAGGGCCACAGGGGCCCCTTAACTATGGCTACACCTTC	CASSLGPQGPLNYGYTF
NA	TRBV4-3	few	TRBJ2-1	TGCGCCAGCAGCCACAAGCTAGGGGGTGAGCAGTTCTTC	CASSHKLGGEQFF
NA	TRBV7-9	NA	TRBJ2-7	TGTGCCAGCAGCATCGGGGACGAGCAGTACTTC	CASSIGDEQYF
NA	TRBV28	NA	TRBJ1-1	TGTGCCAGCAGTTTACCTCGGGGAGGGTCTTTCTTT	CASSLPRGGSFF
NA	TRBV7-9	NA	TRBJ2-3	TGTGCCAGCAGCTTAGGGTTAGATACGCAGTATTTT	CASSLGLDTQYF
NA	TRBV5-8	once	TRBJ1-4	TGTGCCAGCAGCCTCGGGTGGGATGGAAAACTGTTTTTT	CASSLGWDGKLFF
TRBD2	TRBV7-3	NA	TRBJ2-5	TGTGCCAGCAGCCTATTCGGGGGGGAGGAGACCCAGTACTTC	CASSLFGGEETQYF
NA	TRBV28	NA	TRBJ2-7	TGTGCCAGCACCCCATCTGGGTTCCACGAGCAGTACTTC	CASTPSGFHEQYF
NA	TRBV6-5	NA	TRBJ2-1	TGTGCCAGCAGGGACGGGTACAATGAGCAGTTCTTC	CASRDGYNEQFF
NA	TRBV9	NA	TRBJ2-1	TGTGCCAGCAGCGGGGGTCCGGAGGGGAGCTCCTACAATGAGCAGTTCTTC	CASSGGPEGSSYNEQFF
TRBD1	TRBV5-1	large	TRBJ2-2	TGCGCCAGCAGCTTCTTTCCCACAGGGGGAACCGGGGAGCTGTTTTTT	CASSFFPTGGTGELFF
NA	TRBV6-6	NA	TRBJ1-1	TGTGCCAGCAGCGCCGGGCAGAACACTGAAGCTTTCTTT	CASSAGQNTEAFF
NA	TRBV27	NA	TRBJ2-1	TGTGCCACCAACCAGGGGGGTAGCAATGAGCAGTTCTTC	CATNQGGSNEQFF
NA	TRBV27	once	TRBJ2-1	TGTGCCAGCAGCCAGGGGAATGAGCAGTTCTTC	CASSQGNEQFF
TRBD1	TRBV28	NA	TRBJ1-2	TGTGCCAGCACCTCCGGGACAGGGAGGGGCTACACCTTC	CASTSGTGRGYTF
TRBD2	TRBV6-5	few	TRBJ2-3	TGTGCCAGCAGCTCCCTACGGGGGGGGATAGATACGCAGTATTTT	CASSSLRGGIDTQYF